This T cell receptor (beta chain) was identified in a study of patients and donors after allogeneic stem cell transplantation. This clonotype was seen a handful of times. TCRdb re-analysed the RT-PCR reads in MiXCR, keeping a single row per CDR3 protein. The table includes approximately 150,000 distinct CDR3 sequences, approximately 24% detected once. Germline loops: CDR1 DFQATT, CDR2 SNEGSKA (reference sequence). The CDR3 extends over 13 amino acids. Trimming removed 0 bases at V and 5 bases at J, with 7 bases between. The genes are TRBV20-1 and TRBJ2-2; perhaps TRBD2 as D (6 bases). This receptor was identified in a human donor who was either an allogeneic HSCT recipient or a stem cell or donor lymphocyte infusion donor (not recorded which). It is not recorded whose cells these are; they may come from a transplant donor. Sequencing input: blood, either unsorted or a sorted T cell fraction (not recorded which). This CDR3 is CSARDGGTGELFF. The CDR3 bases are TGCAGTGCTAGAGATGGGGGGACCGGGGAGCTGTTTTTT.